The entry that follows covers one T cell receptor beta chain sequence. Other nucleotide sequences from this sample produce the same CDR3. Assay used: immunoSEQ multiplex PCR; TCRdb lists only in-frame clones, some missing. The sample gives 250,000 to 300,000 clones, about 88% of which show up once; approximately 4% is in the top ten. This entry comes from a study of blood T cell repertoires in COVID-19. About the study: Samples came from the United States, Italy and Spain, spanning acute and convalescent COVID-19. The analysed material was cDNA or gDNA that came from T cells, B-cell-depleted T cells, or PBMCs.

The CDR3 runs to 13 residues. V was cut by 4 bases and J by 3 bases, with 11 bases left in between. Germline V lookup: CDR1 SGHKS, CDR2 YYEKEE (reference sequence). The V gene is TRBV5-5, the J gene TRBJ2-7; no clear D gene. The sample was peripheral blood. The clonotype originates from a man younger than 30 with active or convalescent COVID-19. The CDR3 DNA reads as TGTGCCAGCAGCAGGTCGACGGGCTACGAGCAGTACTTC. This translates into CASSRSTGYEQYF.